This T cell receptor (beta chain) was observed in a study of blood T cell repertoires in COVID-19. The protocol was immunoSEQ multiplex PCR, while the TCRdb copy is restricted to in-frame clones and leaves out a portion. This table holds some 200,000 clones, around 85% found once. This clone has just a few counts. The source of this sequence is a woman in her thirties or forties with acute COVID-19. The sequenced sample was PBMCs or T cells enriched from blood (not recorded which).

The CDR3 loop reads CASSWTGSGGDTQYF. CDR3 nucleotides: TGTGCCAGCAGCTGGACAGGGTCAGGGGGAGATACGCAGTATTTT. This chain joins TRBV11-2 and TRBJ2-3; TRBD1 matches 8 bases. Losses at the gene ends were 4 bases for V and 5 bases for J; bases not matched to a gene: 8. CDR1 is SGHAT and CDR2 is FQNNGV in the germline V gene. The CDR3 has 15 residues.